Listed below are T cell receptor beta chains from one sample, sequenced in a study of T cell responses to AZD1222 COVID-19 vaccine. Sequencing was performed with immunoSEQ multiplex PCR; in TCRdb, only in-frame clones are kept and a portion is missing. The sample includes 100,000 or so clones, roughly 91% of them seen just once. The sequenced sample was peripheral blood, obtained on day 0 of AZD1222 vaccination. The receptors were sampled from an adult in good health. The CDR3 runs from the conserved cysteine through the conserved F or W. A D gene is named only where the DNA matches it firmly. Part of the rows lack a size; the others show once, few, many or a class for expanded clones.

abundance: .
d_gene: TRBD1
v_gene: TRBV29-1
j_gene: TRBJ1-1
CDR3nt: TGCAGCGTTGAAGAGGACAGGGACACTGAAGCTTTCTTT
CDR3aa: CSVEEDRDTEAFF

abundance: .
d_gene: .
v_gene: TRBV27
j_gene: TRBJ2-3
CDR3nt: TGTGCCAGCAGTTTGGGTAGCGGGACAGGCACAGATACGCAGTATTTT
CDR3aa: CASSLGSGTGTDTQYF

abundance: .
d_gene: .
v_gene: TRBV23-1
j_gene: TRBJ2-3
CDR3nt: TGCGCCAGCAGTCAATCTAGTGACAGTACGCAGTATTTT
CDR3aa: CASSQSSDSTQYF

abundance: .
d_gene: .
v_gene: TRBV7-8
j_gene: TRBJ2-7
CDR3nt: TGTGCCAGCAGCTTGAATCCCTCTGACGAGCAGTACTTC
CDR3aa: CASSLNPSDEQYF

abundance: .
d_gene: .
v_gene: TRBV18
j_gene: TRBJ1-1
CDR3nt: TGTGCCAGCTCCCCCAGGGAAGACACTGAAGCTTTCTTT
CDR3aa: CASSPREDTEAFF

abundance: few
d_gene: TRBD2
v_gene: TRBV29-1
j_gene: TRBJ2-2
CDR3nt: TGCAGCGTTGTGGGGACTAGGAGCGGGGAGCTGTTTTTT
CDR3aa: CSVVGTRSGELFF

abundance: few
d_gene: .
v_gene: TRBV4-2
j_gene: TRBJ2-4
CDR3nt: TGTGCCAGCAGCCAGATTGGGGAATTGATTCAGTACTTC
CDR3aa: CASSQIGELIQYF

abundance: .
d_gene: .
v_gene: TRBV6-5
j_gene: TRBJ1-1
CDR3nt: TGTGCCACCCTTCTCCTGGGCACTGAAGCTTTCTTT
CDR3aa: CATLLLGTEAFF

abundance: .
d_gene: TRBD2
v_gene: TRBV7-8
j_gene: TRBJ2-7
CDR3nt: TGTGCCAGCAGCTCCGGGACTAGCGGGAGCTCCTACGAGCAGTACTTC
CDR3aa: CASSSGTSGSSYEQYF

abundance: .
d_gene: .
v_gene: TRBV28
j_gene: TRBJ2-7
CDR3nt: TGTGCCAGCAGAGGAGTCTACGAGCAGTACTTC
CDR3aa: CASRGVYEQYF

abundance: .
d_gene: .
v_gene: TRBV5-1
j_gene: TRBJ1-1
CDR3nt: TGCGCCAGCAGCTTGTGGGGGGGCGAGATGAACACTGAAGCTTTCTTT
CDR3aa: CASSLWGGEMNTEAFF

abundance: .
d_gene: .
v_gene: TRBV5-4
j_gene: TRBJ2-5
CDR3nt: TGTGCCAGCAGCTTGGCCAACAGGGAAGAGACCCAGTACTTC
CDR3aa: CASSLANREETQYF

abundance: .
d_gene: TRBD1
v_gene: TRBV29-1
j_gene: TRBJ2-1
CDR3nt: TGCAGCGTTCGGCGGGACAGGGACTTGAGGTACAATGAGCAGTTCTTC
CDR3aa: CSVRRDRDLRYNEQFF

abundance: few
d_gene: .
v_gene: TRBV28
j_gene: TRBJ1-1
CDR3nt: TGTGCCAGCACCACCCCAGGGAGAAACACTGAAGCTTTCTTT
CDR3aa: CASTTPGRNTEAFF

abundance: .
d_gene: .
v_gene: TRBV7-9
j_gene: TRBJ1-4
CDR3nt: TGTGCCAGCAGCCACACTCCCGGGGGGGAAAAACTGTTTTTT
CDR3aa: CASSHTPGGEKLFF

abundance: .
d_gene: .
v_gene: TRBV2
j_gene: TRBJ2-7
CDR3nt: TGTGCCAGCCTCCGGGACAGGTTTACGGGAGGGCGGGATGAGCAGTACTTC
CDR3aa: CASLRDRFTGGRDEQYF

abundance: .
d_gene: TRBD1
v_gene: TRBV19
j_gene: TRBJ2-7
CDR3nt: TGTGCCAGTATGGATGGGACAGGCCCCTCCTACGAGCAGTACTTC
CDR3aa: CASMDGTGPSYEQYF

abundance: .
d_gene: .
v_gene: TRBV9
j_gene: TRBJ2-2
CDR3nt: TGTGCCAGCAGCGTAGACCCAAACACCGGGGAGCTGTTTTTT
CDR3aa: CASSVDPNTGELFF

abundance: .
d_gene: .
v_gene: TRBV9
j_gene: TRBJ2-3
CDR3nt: TGTGCCAGCACCCCTTGGGGAAGCACAGATACGCAGTATTTT
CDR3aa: CASTPWGSTDTQYF

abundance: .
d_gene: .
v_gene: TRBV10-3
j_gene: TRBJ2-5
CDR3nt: TGTGCCATCAGTGAAGGGTCAAGTAGTCGGTCGGGGGTAGAGACCCAGTACTTC
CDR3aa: CAISEGSSSRSGVETQYF

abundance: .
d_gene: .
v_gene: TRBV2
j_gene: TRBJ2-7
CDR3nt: TGTGCCAGCACCCTCCGTAGGGGCTCCTCCTACGAGCAGTACTTC
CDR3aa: CASTLRRGSSYEQYF

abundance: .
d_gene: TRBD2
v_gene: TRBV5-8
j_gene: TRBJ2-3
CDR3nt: TGTGCCAGCACCCGACCGGGAGGGGCAGATACGCAGTATTTT
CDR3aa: CASTRPGGADTQYF

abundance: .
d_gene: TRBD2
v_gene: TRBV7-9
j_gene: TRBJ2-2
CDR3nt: TGTGCCAGCAGCTTGACGGCGGGAGCGAACACCGGGGAGCTGTTTTTT
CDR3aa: CASSLTAGANTGELFF

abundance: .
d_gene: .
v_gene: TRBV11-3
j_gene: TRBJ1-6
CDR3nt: TGTGCCAGCAGCTTACTGGTAGAATCTAGAGAACCCCTCCACTTT
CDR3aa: CASSLLVESREPLHF

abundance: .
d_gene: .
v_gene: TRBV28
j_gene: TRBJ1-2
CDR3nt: TGTGCCAGCAGCCTCGGGAAGGGCTATGGCTACACCTTC
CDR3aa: CASSLGKGYGYTF

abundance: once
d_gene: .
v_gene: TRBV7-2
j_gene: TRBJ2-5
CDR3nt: TGTGCCAGCAGTTCGGACAGTCAAGAGACCCAGTACTTC
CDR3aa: CASSSDSQETQYF

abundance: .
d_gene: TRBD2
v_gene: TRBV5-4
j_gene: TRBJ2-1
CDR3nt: TGTGCCAGCAGCTTGGTTAGCGGGAGACATGAGCAGTTCTTC
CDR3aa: CASSLVSGRHEQFF

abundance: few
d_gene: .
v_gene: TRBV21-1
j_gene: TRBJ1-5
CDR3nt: TGTGCCAGCAGCAAAGTCGGGACGCGGGTAAATCAGCCCCAGCATTTT
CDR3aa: CASSKVGTRVNQPQHF

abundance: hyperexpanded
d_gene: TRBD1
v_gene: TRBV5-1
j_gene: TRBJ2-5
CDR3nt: TGCGCCAGCAGCTTGGCCTCGGACAGGGTTCAAGAGACCCAGTACTTC
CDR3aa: CASSLASDRVQETQYF

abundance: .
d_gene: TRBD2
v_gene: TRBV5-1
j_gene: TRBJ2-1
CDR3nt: TGCGCCAGCAGCTTGGTGGCTAGCGGATCATGGGCCAATGAGCAGTTCTTC
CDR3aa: CASSLVASGSWANEQFF

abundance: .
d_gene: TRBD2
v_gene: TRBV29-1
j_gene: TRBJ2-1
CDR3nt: TGCAGCGTGGACGGACTAGCGGGAGGGCCCAGCTCCTACAATGAGCAGTTCTTC
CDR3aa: CSVDGLAGGPSSYNEQFF

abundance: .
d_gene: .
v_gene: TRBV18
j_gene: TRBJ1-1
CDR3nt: TGTGCCACCCTCGGACAAGTGAACACTGAAGCTTTCTTT
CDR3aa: CATLGQVNTEAFF

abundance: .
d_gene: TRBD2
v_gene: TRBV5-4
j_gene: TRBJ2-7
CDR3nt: TGTGCCAGCAGCCCAACGCCCGGGACTAGCAATTACCAGCAGTACTTC
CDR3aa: CASSPTPGTSNYQQYF

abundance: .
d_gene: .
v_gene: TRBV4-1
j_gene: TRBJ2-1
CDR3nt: TGCGCCAGCAGCCGTCAAGTGTCCCCTCCGAATGAGCAGTTCTTC
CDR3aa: CASSRQVSPPNEQFF

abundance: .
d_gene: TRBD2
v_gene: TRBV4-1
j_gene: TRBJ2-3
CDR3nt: TGCGCCAGCAGGTCGCATCTAGCGGGAGGGCCTGGGGCAGATACGCAGTATTTT
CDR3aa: CASRSHLAGGPGADTQYF

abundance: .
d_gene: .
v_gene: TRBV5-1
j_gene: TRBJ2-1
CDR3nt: TGCGCCAGCAGCTTGGAGGTGGGCAGGGTCGAATTCTTC
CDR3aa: CASSLEVGRVEFF

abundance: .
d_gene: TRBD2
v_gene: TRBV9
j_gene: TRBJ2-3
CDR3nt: TGTGCCAGCAGCACCACTAGCGGGACCACAGATACGCAGTATTTT
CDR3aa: CASSTTSGTTDTQYF

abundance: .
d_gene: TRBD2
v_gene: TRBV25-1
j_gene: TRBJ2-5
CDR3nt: TGTGCCAGCAGTCCCCCAGCGACTAGCGGTACACAAGAGACCCAGTACTTC
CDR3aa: CASSPPATSGTQETQYF

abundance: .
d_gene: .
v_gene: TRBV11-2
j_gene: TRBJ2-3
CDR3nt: TGTGCCAGCAGCTTAGTCCTCGGTGCTAGCACAGATACGCAGTATTTT
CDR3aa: CASSLVLGASTDTQYF

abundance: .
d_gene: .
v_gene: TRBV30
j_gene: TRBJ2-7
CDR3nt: TGTGCCTGGAGGGGACTGCAGGAGCAGTACTTC
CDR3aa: CAWRGLQEQYF

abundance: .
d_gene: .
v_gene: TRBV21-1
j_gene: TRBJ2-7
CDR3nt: TGTGCCAGCAGCGGAACCGGGACTAGCGGGAACTACGAGCAGTACTTC
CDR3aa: CASSGTGTSGNYEQYF

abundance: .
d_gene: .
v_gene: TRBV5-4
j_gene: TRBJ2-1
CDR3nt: TGTGCCAGCAGCTTGGAGGCCAGGGACAATGAGCAGTTCTTC
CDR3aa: CASSLEARDNEQFF

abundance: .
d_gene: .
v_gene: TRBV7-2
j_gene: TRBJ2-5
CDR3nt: TGTGCCAGCAGCGGAGGGGGAGCGGGGTACCAAGAGACCCAGTACTTC
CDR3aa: CASSGGGAGYQETQYF

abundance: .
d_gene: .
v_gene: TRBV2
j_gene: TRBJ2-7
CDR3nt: TGTGCCAGCAAAATTAACGGAGCCCCCTCCTACGAGCAGTACTTC
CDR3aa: CASKINGAPSYEQYF

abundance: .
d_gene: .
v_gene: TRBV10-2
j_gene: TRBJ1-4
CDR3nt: TGCGCCAGCAGTGTATGGGGGGAGAATGAAAAACTGTTTTTT
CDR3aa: CASSVWGENEKLFF

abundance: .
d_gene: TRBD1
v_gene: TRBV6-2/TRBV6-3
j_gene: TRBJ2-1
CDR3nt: TGTGCCAGCAGTTACAGGGACAGGGAACCCTACAATGAGCAGTTCTTC
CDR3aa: CASSYRDREPYNEQFF

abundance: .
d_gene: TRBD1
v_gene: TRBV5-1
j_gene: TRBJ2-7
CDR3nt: TGCGCCAGCACCCAACGGGACAGGGGCTACGAGCAGTACTTC
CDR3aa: CASTQRDRGYEQYF

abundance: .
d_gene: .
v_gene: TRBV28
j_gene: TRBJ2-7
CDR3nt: TGTGCCAGCAGCCCGAGCAGCTCCTACGAGCAGTACTTC
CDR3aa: CASSPSSSYEQYF

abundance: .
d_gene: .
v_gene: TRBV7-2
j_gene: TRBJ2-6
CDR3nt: TGTGCCAGCAGCTTAGCACAATCTTCTGGGGCCAACGTCCTGACTTTC
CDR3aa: CASSLAQSSGANVLTF

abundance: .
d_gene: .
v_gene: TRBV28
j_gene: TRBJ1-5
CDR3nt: TGTGCCAGCCTTCCCGCGGTTCATCAGCCCCAGCATTTT
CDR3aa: CASLPAVHQPQHF

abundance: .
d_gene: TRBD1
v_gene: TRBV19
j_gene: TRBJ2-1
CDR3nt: TGTGCCAGTACATCGGGACAGGGGACGTTGGATGAGCAGTTCTTC
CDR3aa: CASTSGQGTLDEQFF

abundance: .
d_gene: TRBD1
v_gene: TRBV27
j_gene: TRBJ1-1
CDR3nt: TGTGCCAGCAGACCGGGACAGGGGAGCCCTGAAGCTTTCTTT
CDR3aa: CASRPGQGSPEAFF

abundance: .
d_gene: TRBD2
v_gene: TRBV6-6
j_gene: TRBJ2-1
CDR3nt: TGTGCCAGCAGTTACGGGGGACTAGCGGGAGGGGATGAGCAGTTCTTC
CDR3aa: CASSYGGLAGGDEQFF